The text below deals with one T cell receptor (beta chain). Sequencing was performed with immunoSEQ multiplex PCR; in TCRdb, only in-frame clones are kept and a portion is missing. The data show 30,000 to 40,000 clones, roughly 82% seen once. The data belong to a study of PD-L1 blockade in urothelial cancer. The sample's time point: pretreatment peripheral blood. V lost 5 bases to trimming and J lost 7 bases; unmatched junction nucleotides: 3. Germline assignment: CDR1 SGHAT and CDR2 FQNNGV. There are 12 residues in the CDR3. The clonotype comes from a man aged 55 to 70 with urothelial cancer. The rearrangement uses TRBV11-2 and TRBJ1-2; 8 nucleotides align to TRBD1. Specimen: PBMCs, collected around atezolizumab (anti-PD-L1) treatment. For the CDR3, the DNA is TGTGCCAGCAGCGCGACAGGGGTTGGCTACACCTTC. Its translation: CASSATGVGYTF.